This T cell receptor beta chain appears in the sequencing data of a study of blood T cell repertoires in COVID-19. Participants had their cohort set by participant-reported clinical history. The CDR3 contains 11 residues. V lost 3 bases to trimming and J lost 3 bases, with 3 bases between them. Clones were sequenced by immunoSEQ multiplex PCR, and TCRdb holds only the in-frame ones, with some missing. Counted here are about 200,000 clones, about 90% occurring once; the ten biggest clones make up about 8.1%. This chain uses TRBV12-3 or TRBV12-4 with TRBJ2-7; D gene uncertain. This receptor was obtained from a woman aged 18-29 years who had recovered from COVID-19. Sequenced material: PBMCs or T cells enriched from blood (not recorded which). The CDR3 DNA is TGTGCCAGCAGTTTCTTCTACGAGCAGTACTTC. This encodes CASSFFYEQYF.